The entry below describes one T cell receptor (beta chain). The antigen remains undetermined. The sample is drawn from a study of T cell repertoires in cytomegalovirus infection. The CDR3 covers 16 residues. V lost 2 bases to trimming and J lost 0 bases, with 14 bases between them. Germline CDR1 DFQATT, CDR2 SNEGSKA (reference sequence). TCRdb recomputed calls from the reads with MiXCR, one row per CDR3 protein. The table records about 770,000 distinct CDR3 sequences, about 28% of them present only once. This TCR was sampled from a human donor in good health (CMV status not recorded). Some clones in this sample may be carry-over from other donors' samples. This rearrangement joins TRBV20-1 to TRBJ1-5; weak D call: TRBD1 (5 bases). The source material was cultured CD8+ T cells from PBMCs, sampled from culture after CMV antigen stimulation. CDR3 DNA: TGCAGTGCTAGACCGACCGGGACGGTTAGCAATCAGCCCCAGCATTTT. The encoded protein is CSARPTGTVSNQPQHF.